The 31 T cell receptor beta chains given below trace back to one sample, sequenced in a study of tissue T cells after allogeneic stem cell transplantation. Sequencing used immunoSEQ multiplex PCR; TCRdb keeps in-frame clones, though not all of them. The sample records about 11,000 clones, roughly two fifths being singletons. Regarding time point: mouse harvest day 7 after allogeneic transplant. Mouse grafts combined 10^7 T-cell-depleted bone marrow cells with 10^6 splenic CD5+ T cells. Sequencing used skin. The receptors were gathered from a female BALB/c mouse given C57BL/6 T cells with graft-versus-host disease after an allogeneic hematopoietic cell transplant.

The count of this clone is one. The genes are named according to mouse. The read gets to within 1 residue of the CDR3 end, and the germline J gene fills in the rest. The chain joins TRBV26 to TRBJ1-4; D uncertain. Trimming removed 3 bases from V and 4 bases from J, with 3 bases in between. Germline assignment: CDR1 KGHPV and CDR2 FQNQEV (reference sequence). The CDR3 length is 12 residues. The CDR3 protein is CASSLGNERLFF. The CDR3 bases that were read are TGTGCCAGCAGTCTTGGCAACGAAAGATTATTT.

This clone has just a few counts. Gene names and germline match the mouse. The read terminates 1 residue ahead of where the CDR3 ends, so the germline J gene completes it. V gene TRBV26 combines with J gene TRBJ2-1, with TRBD1 as a possible D gene (5 bases). Germline V gene lookup returns CDR1 KGHPV and CDR2 FQNQEV (reference sequence). The CDR3 loop spans 14 amino acids. V lost 2 bases and J 1 base, leaving 6 bases between the germline ends. CDR3 region: CASSLGQNYAEQFF. The sequenced part of the CDR3 DNA is TGTGCCAGCAGTCTGGGACAAAACTATGCTGAGCAGTTC. Full variable domain (missing parts from reference TRBV26 and TRBJ2-1): NSKVIQTPRYLVKGQGQKAKMRCIPEKGHPVVFWYQQNKNNEFKFLINFQNQEVLQQIDMTEKRFSAECPSNSPCSLEIQSSEAGDSALYLCASSLGQNYAEQFFGPGTRLTVL.

Remarks on this clone: Mouse gene names and germline throughout. The read ends 1 residue shy of where the CDR3 ends; the end is completed using the germline J gene. The chain recombines TRBV23 with TRBJ2-4; TRBD2, the table's D call, was not compared with the DNA. The CDR3 is made up of 15 amino acids. Germline assignment: CDR1 KGHTA and CDR2 FQNQQP. This CDR3 reads CSSSQLGGPDNTLYF. The sequenced part of the CDR3 DNA is TGCTCCAGCAGTCAACTGGGGGGGCCTGACAACACCTTGTAC.

This clone was observed a handful of times. Gene labels here are mouse ones. The read gets to within 1 residue of the CDR3 end, and the germline J gene fills in the rest. This chain links TRBV26 with TRBJ1-1; a possible D gene is TRBD1 (5 bases). The CDR3 spans 12 residues. The V gene lost 6 bases and the J gene lost 5 bases, with 10 bases spanning the gap. Per the germline V gene, CDR1 is KGHPV and CDR2 is FQNQEV (reference sequence). The CDR3 DNA, read in part, is TGTGCCAGCAGCCGGGGGAGGACAGAAGTCTTC. Amino acids: CASSRGRTEVF. The CDR3, in full, reads CASSRGRTEVFF.

This clone was counted only a few times. These gene names are mouse names. The read is 1 residue too short to cover the CDR3 end, so that end is filled in from the germline J gene. The chain carries TRBV20 and TRBJ2-2, with D perhaps being TRBD1 or TRBD2 (5 bases each). CDR1 and CDR2 from the germline V gene are GFQATS and STVNSAI. V shed 7 bases and J shed 5 bases, with 14 bases lying between them. The CDR3 length is 13 residues. CDR3 DNA, as far as it was read: TGTGGTGGTCCCGGGGGAGGAACCGGGCAGCTCTAC. It codes for CGGPGGGTGQLY. The CDR3 reads in full as CGGPGGGTGQLYF.

This clone was counted a few times. Gene names denote mouse genes. Here the CDR3 reads CASSLDRGTGQLYF. CDR3 DNA (partial): TGTGCCAGCAGTTTGGACAGGGGCACCGGGCAGCTCTAC. The rearrangement joins TRBV15 to TRBJ2-2; 9 nucleotides agree with TRBD1. The missing CDR3 end, 1 residue past where the read stops, is filled in from the germline J gene. The V gene end was trimmed by 3 bases and the J gene end by 4 bases; junction bases not matched to a gene: 0. Germline CDR1 is SGHND and CDR2 is FRSKSL. The CDR3 loop spans 14 amino acids.

With regard to this clone: All gene names here are mouse names. The read is 1 residue too short to cover the CDR3 end, so that end is filled in from the germline J gene. The V call is TRBV14, the J call TRBJ1-2; 9 bases are shared with TRBD1. The CDR3 sequence is 15 residues long. Germline loops: CDR1 SGHDT, CDR2 FRDEAV. V was clipped by 0 bases and J by 0 bases; unmatched bases: 0. CDR3 residues: CASSFYRGPNSDYTF. The CDR3 DNA, read in part, is TGTGCCAGCAGTTTCTACAGGGGGCCAAACTCCGACTACACC. The full variable domain, with the rest looked up from reference TRBV14 and TRBJ1-2, is EAGVTQSPRYAVLQEGQAVSFWCDPISGHDTLYWYQQPRDQGPQLLVYFRDEAVIDNSQLPSDRFSAVRPKGTNSTLKIQSAKQGDTATYLCASSFYRGPNSDYTFGSGTRLLVI.

This clone is medium-sized by share. Gene names follow the mouse nomenclature. The read finishes 1 residue shy of the CDR3 end, and the germline J gene is used to complete it. The V call is TRBV23, the J call TRBJ2-4; the DNA was not compared with TRBD2, the D call given in the table. The CDR3 runs 13 residues. Germline V lookup: CDR1 KGHTA, CDR2 FQNQQP. The sequenced CDR3 bases are TGCTCCAGCGAAACTGGGGGGGGAAACACCTTGTAC. It codes for CSSETGGGNTLY. The whole CDR3 reads CSSETGGGNTLYF.

In the case of this clone: These gene names are mouse names. With the read ending 1 residue before the CDR3 end, the germline J gene is used to fill in that end. Additional DNA sequences in this sample encode the identical CDR3. V and J are TRBV26 and TRBJ2-7; no clear D gene. Germline values: CDR1 KGHPV, CDR2 FQNQEV (reference sequence). Trimming shortened V by 0 bases and J by 4 bases, and 4 bases separated the two germline ends. This CDR3 has 12 amino acids. This chain's CDR3 is CASSLSGYEQYF. The DNA read from the CDR3 is TGTGCCAGCAGTCTGTCAGGTTATGAACAGTAC.

For this clone: All gene names here are mouse names. The read stops 1 residue short of the end of the CDR3; the missing end is completed from the germline J gene. V usage is TRBV26 and J usage is TRBJ1-1, with a weak D call TRBD1 (6 bases). The CDR3 has 13 residues. The ends were cut back, 4 bases at V and 5 bases at J, with 11 bases in the middle. Germline loops: CDR1 KGHPV, CDR2 FQNQEV (reference sequence). Partial CDR3 DNA: TGTGCCAGCAGTCGACAGGAAGGGACAGAAGTCTTC. Amino acid sequence: CASSRQEGTEVF. In full, the CDR3 is CASSRQEGTEVFF.

As regards this clone: Mouse germline and gene names are used. The CDR3 end falls 1 residue outside the read, so it is completed with the germline J gene. The chain joins TRBV26 to TRBJ2-7; D uncertain. V dropped 2 bases and J dropped 7 bases, with 9 bases sitting between them. Per the germline V gene, CDR1 is KGHPV and CDR2 is FQNQEV (reference sequence). The CDR3 consists of 12 residues. CDR3 sequence reads: CASSLEGKEQYF. The part of the CDR3 DNA that was read is TGTGCCAGCAGTCTGGAAGGGAAGGAACAGTAC.

This clone has more than one count but fewer than ten. Mouse names are used for the genes. The DNA ends 1 residue before the CDR3 does, and the rest of the CDR3 is filled in from the germline J gene. The chain has TRBV13-3 and TRBJ2-5; D is uncertain. CDR1 is NNHDY, CDR2 SYVADS, per germline. With 0 bases removed from V and 0 bases from J, the gap between germline ends came to 5 bases. The CDR3 is 14 amino acids. CDR3 in amino acids: CASSDAINQDTQYF. CDR3 DNA (partial): TGTGCCAGCAGTGATGCAATTAACCAAGACACCCAGTAC.

Details on this clone: Gene names refer to mouse genes. The read is 1 residue too short to cover the CDR3 end, so that end is filled in from the germline J gene. This sequence joins TRBV15 and TRBJ1-1, with D possibly matching TRBD1 (5 bases). This CDR3 spans 13 amino acids. The V gene's germline CDR1 is SGHND and CDR2 FRSKSL. The V gene lost 5 bases and the J gene lost 4 bases, with 11 bases spanning the gap. The CDR3 is CASSPGRRTEVFF. CDR3 DNA (partial): TGTGCCAGCAGTCCGGGACGCCGCACAGAAGTCTTC.

For this clone: Each gene name is a mouse one. The read terminates 1 residue ahead of where the CDR3 ends, so the germline J gene completes it. The chain is built from TRBV16 and TRBJ2-7, with TRBD2 matching over 8 bases. This CDR3 has 12 residues. Germline CDR1 SGHSA, CDR2 FRNQAP. The V gene end was trimmed by 3 bases and the J gene end by 7 bases; junction bases not matched to a gene: 2. The DNA read from the CDR3 is TGTGCAAGCAGCTTCGACTGGGGCGAACAGTAC. Its translation: CASSFDWGEQY. The CDR3, in full, reads CASSFDWGEQYF. Supplemented by reference TRBV16 and TRBJ2-7, the full variable domain reads NAGVIQTPRHKVTGKGQEATLWCEPISGHSAVFWYRQTIVQGLEFLTYFRNQAPIDDSGMPKERFSAQMPNQSHSTLKIQSTQPQDSAVYLCASSFDWGEQYFGPGTRLTVL.

Relative to its sample, this clone is medium-sized. Here the gene names and germline are mouse. The CDR3 end is not reached by the read, which stops 1 residue before it; the germline J gene fills it in. J is TRBJ1-3 and V is TRBV13-2, with D uncertain. Germline V CDR1 and CDR2: NNHNN, SYGAGS (reference sequence). V was shortened by 5 bases and J by 0 bases, with 6 bases between the two germline ends. The CDR3 contains 13 residues. This chain's CDR3 is CASGANSGNTLYF. CDR3 bases read: TGTGCCAGCGGCGCAAATTCTGGAAATACGCTCTAT.

Concerning this clone itself: Genes and germline come from the mouse. The read comes to an end 1 residue before the CDR3 does, leaving the germline J gene to fill in the end. The genes are TRBV15 and TRBJ1-1; tentatively, D is TRBD1 (6 bases). CDR3 length: 12 amino acids. The V gene lost 5 bases and the J gene lost 5 bases, with 9 bases spanning the gap. Germline V lookup: CDR1 SGHND, CDR2 FRSKSL. CDR3 DNA (partial): TGTGCCAGCAGTCCCCAGGGGACAGAAGTCTTC. Amino acid sequence: CASSPQGTEVF. The CDR3, in full, reads CASSPQGTEVFF.

As to this clone: Each gene name is a mouse one. Read data end 1 residue before the CDR3 end; the end is taken from the germline J gene. The chain uses TRBV3 and TRBJ2-4; 10 bases line up with TRBD1. Losses at the gene ends were 5 bases for V and 1 base for J; bases not matched to a gene: 3. CDR1 is SNHLY and CDR2 is FYNGKV in the germline V gene (reference sequence). The CDR3 spans 15 residues. CDR3 amino acids: CASSDRGRGQNTLYF. The sequenced CDR3 bases are TGTGCCAGCAGCGACAGGGGGCGAGGTCAAAACACCTTGTAC.

A note on this clone: A read error is possible here, since a much larger clone lies one base away. Here the gene names and germline are mouse. The read stops 1 residue short of the end of the CDR3; the missing end is completed from the germline J gene. The chain joins TRBV26 to TRBJ2-4; no firm D call. The V and J ends lost 2 bases and 0 bases respectively, with 6 bases between them. Germline V gene data show CDR1 as KGHPV and CDR2 as FQNQEV (reference sequence). CDR3 size: 14 residues. The covered CDR3 bases are TGTGCCAGCAGTCTGGTCAGTAGTCAAAACACCTTGTAC. Amino acid sequence: CASSLVSSQNTLY. The whole CDR3 protein reads CASSLVSSQNTLYF. The entire variable domain, with the rest obtained from reference TRBV26 and TRBJ2-4, is as follows: NSKVIQTPRYLVKGQGQKAKMRCIPEKGHPVVFWYQQNKNNEFKFLINFQNQEVLQQIDMTEKRFSAECPSNSPCSLEIQSSEAGDSALYLCASSLVSSQNTLYFGAGTRLSVL.

Concerning this clone: Gene names are mouse gene names. The CDR3 bases that were read are TGTGCAAGCAGCACCGGGACAGGGGGAGTCTTC. Its protein product is CASSTGTGGVF. The whole CDR3 reads CASSTGTGGVFF. The V call is TRBV16, the J call TRBJ1-1, with 11 bases aligning to TRBD1. The CDR3 extends 1 residue past the end of the read, so its final part is completed from the germline J gene. This CDR3 has 12 amino acids. Germline CDR1 and CDR2: SGHSA and FRNQAP. The trim removed 5 bases at V and 10 bases at J, leaving 3 bases unmatched.

The table lists this clone with a few counts. Genes and germline come from the mouse. The CDR3 goes on 1 residue after the read ends, and that part is filled in from the germline J gene. The rearrangement joins TRBV26 to TRBJ2-7; 11 bases map to TRBD1. The CDR3 totals 13 residues. V dropped 4 bases and J dropped 7; count of bases not matched to a gene: 3. Germline loops: CDR1 KGHPV, CDR2 FQNQEV (reference sequence). CDR3 DNA (partial): TGTGCCAGCAGTCGGGACAGGGGGAGAGAACAGTAC. It is translated as CASSRDRGREQY. The full CDR3 protein is CASSRDRGREQYF.

A word on this clone: Gene and germline names: mouse. The CDR3 DNA, read in part, is TGTGCAAGCAGCCCCCTGCAGGGGAGGACAGAAGTCTTC. Residues: CASSPLQGRTEVF. The CDR3 in full is CASSPLQGRTEVFF. This chain links TRBV16 with TRBJ1-1; perhaps TRBD1 as D (6 bases). The read stops 1 residue short of the end of the CDR3; the missing end is completed from the germline J gene. The CDR3 is 14 residues long. The ends were cut back, 5 bases at V and 5 bases at J, with 15 bases in the middle. Germline V gene data show CDR1 as SGHSA and CDR2 as FRNQAP. Full variable domain (missing parts from reference TRBV16 and TRBJ1-1): NAGVIQTPRHKVTGKGQEATLWCEPISGHSAVFWYRQTIVQGLEFLTYFRNQAPIDDSGMPKERFSAQMPNQSHSTLKIQSTQPQDSAVYLCASSPLQGRTEVFFGKGTRLTVV.

Judged by abundance, this clone is medium-sized (0.01 to 0.1%). Gene names are the mouse ones. The read terminates 1 residue before the CDR3 end, so the remaining end is supplied by the germline J gene. This chain uses TRBV3 with TRBJ2-2; D is possibly TRBD1 (5 bases). The CDR3 covers 14 residues. The germline gives CDR1 SNHLY, CDR2 FYNGKV (reference sequence). Deletions cut 5 bases from V and 0 bases from J, with 7 bases between. CDR3 in amino acids: CASSLRANTGQLYF. Partial CDR3 DNA: TGTGCCAGCAGCCTCAGGGCAAACACCGGGCAGCTCTAC.

Turning to this clone: Gene names are mouse gene names. The CDR3 extends 1 residue past the end of the read, so its final part is completed from the germline J gene. The V gene is TRBV3, the J gene TRBJ1-5; a weak D match, TRBD1 (6 bases). The V gene's germline CDR1 is SNHLY and CDR2 FYNGKV (reference sequence). Trimming removed 5 bases from V and 1 base from J, with 12 bases in between. The CDR3 consists of 15 residues. CDR3 sequence reads: CASSHARGNNQAPLF. CDR3 DNA (partial): TGTGCCAGCAGCCACGCCAGGGGAAACAACCAGGCTCCGCTT.

In regard to this clone: Gene names follow the mouse nomenclature. The read halts 1 residue ahead of the CDR3 end, with the missing end drawn from the germline J gene. The chain has TRBV26 and TRBJ2-5; perhaps TRBD1 as D (6 bases). V gave up 4 bases and J gave up 4 bases, with 9 bases separating them. Germline loops: CDR1 KGHPV, CDR2 FQNQEV (reference sequence). The CDR3 length is 13 residues. The covered CDR3 bases are TGTGCCAGCAGTCGGTACAGGGAAGACACCCAGTAC. Its protein product is CASSRYREDTQY. The full CDR3 reads CASSRYREDTQYF.

Comment on this clone: The genes and germline here are from mouse. Within the sample, other DNA sequences also encode this same CDR3. CDR3 amino acids: CASSRDRNTEVFF. The covered CDR3 bases are TGTGCCAGCAGTCGGGACAGAAACACAGAAGTCTTC. The chain has TRBV26 and TRBJ1-1, with 7 bases fitting TRBD1. The read comes to an end 1 residue before the CDR3 does, leaving the germline J gene to fill in the end. CDR1 is KGHPV and CDR2 is FQNQEV in the germline V gene (reference sequence). V lost 4 bases and J lost 1; bases outside the gene matches: 0. CDR3 size: 13 residues.

This clone was seen once. Here the gene names and germline are mouse. Sequencing ends 1 residue short of the CDR3 end; the germline J gene provides the rest. This rearrangement joins TRBV12-2 to TRBJ2-2, with TRBD2 identical over 11 bases. CDR3 length: 17 amino acids. The V segment lost 1 base and the J segment 4 bases; nucleotides outside the gene matches: 7. Germline V gene sequence: CDR1 SGHLS, CDR2 HYDKME. CDR3 sequence: CASSLTGGARGTGQLYF. The CDR3 bases that were read are TGTGCCAGCTCTCTAACTGGGGGGGCGCGGGGCACCGGGCAGCTCTAC.

Only a few counts were recorded for this clone. Genes here carry mouse names. The read stops 1 residue short of the end of the CDR3; the missing end is completed from the germline J gene. The chain joins TRBV14 to TRBJ2-5, with 11 bases that match TRBD2. The V gene's germline CDR1 is SGHDT and CDR2 FRDEAV. The CDR3 has 13 amino acids. V was clipped by 5 bases and J by 6 bases; unmatched bases: 2. The CDR3 bases that were read are TGTGCCAGCAGCCGGACTGGGGGGGACACCCAGTAC. The encoded protein is CASSRTGGDTQY. The whole CDR3 reads CASSRTGGDTQYF.

This clone appeared a few times. Germline and genes: mouse. The read is 1 residue too short to cover the CDR3 end, so that end is filled in from the germline J gene. The chain employs TRBV26 and TRBJ1-4; the D gene is possibly TRBD1 (6 bases). Germline V gene data show CDR1 as KGHPV and CDR2 as FQNQEV (reference sequence). This CDR3 has 14 amino acids. Between the trimmed V and J ends, which lost 2 bases and 4 bases, there was a span of 8 bases. The CDR3 sequence is CASSLQGYNERLFF. The part of the CDR3 DNA that was read is TGTGCCAGCAGTCTGCAGGGGTACAACGAAAGATTATTT.

To note about this clone: Genes here carry mouse names. The CDR3 end lies 1 residue beyond the end of the read and is filled in from the germline J gene. The chain carries TRBV3 and TRBJ2-5; 10 bases align to TRBD2. CDR1 and CDR2 (germline): SNHLY, FYNGKV (reference sequence). V was pared by 3 bases and J by 5 bases, with 2 bases of the junction left unmatched. The CDR3 is 14 residues long. CDR3 in amino acids: CASSFLGGRDTQYF. The part of the CDR3 DNA that was read is TGTGCCAGCAGCTTTCTGGGGGGGCGAGACACCCAGTAC.

As concerns this clone: Genes and germline come from the mouse. The read gets to within 1 residue of the CDR3 end, and the germline J gene fills in the rest. Other DNA sequences in the sample encode the same CDR3. The V and J genes are TRBV31 and TRBJ2-7, with 11 positions matching TRBD2. In germline, CDR1 is GKSSPN, CDR2 SITVG. The junction had 8 bases not matched to a gene; V was cut back by 0 bases and J by 7 bases. This CDR3 has 15 residues. The CDR3 DNA, read in part, is TGTGCCTGGAGTCTCCACTGGGGGGGCGGGGGCGAACAGTAC. It translates to CAWSLHWGGGGEQY. The entire CDR3 reads CAWSLHWGGGGEQYF.

With regard to this clone: Any gene name here is a mouse gene name. The CDR3 is cut off 1 residue early in the read; its end comes from the germline J gene. V gene TRBV13-2 combines with J gene TRBJ2-1; 9 nucleotides agree with TRBD2. Germline V gives CDR1 NNHNN, CDR2 SYGAGS (reference sequence). This CDR3 is built from 15 residues. Trimming removed 2 bases from V and 4 bases from J; junction bases left unmatched: 4. The CDR3 loop is CASGERLGVYAEQFF. The sequenced part of the CDR3 DNA is TGTGCCAGCGGTGAGAGACTGGGGGTATATGCTGAGCAGTTC.